This is a list of T cell receptor beta chains from one sample in a study of human T cells and chemical hapten exposure. MiXCR, applied by TCRdb to the RACE reads, yields one record per CDR3 protein. The sample lists around 56,000 distinct CDR3 sequences, more than 8% occurring once. Sequenced material: whole blood, taken in connection with sensitization to the hapten diphenylcyclopropenone (DPC). These receptors all come from a man aged 40-49 years with alopecia areata. Some clones in this sample may be carry-over from other donors' samples. The CDR3 runs from the conserved cysteine through the conserved F or W. A D gene is named only where the DNA matches it firmly. Clone size is stated in some rows and not others, as once, few, many or a class when expanded.

v_gene,j_gene,d_gene,abundance,CDR3aa,CDR3nt
TRBV7-6,TRBJ2-1,.,many,CASSPRYNEQFF,TGTGCCAGCAGCCCGCGGTACAATGAGCAGTTCTTC
TRBV20-1,TRBJ2-7,TRBD2,few,CSARQRTSPNRNRPEPNYEQYF,TGCAGTGCCCGACAGAGGACTAGCCCAAACCGAAATCGACCTGAGCCCAATTACGAGCAGTACTTC
TRBV7-6,TRBJ2-5,.,many,CASSLGQGQETQYF,TGTGCCAGCAGCTTAGGGCAGGGGCAAGAGACCCAGTACTTC
TRBV11-2,TRBJ2-5,TRBD1,many,CASSLGTGVQETQYF,TGTGCCAGCAGCTTAGGGACAGGAGTTCAAGAGACCCAGTACTTC
TRBV6-6,TRBJ1-1,.,few,CASTDPRVPTEAFF,TGTGCCAGCACGGACCCCCGGGTACCCACTGAAGCTTTCTTT
TRBV12-3/TRBV12-4,TRBJ2-7,TRBD2,.,CASSLLRGATYEQYF,TGTGCCAGCAGTTTACTGCGGGGGGCCACCTACGAGCAGTACTTC
TRBV7-9,TRBJ2-7,TRBD2,many,CASSMVGLAVSEQYF,TGTGCCAGCAGCATGGTGGGACTAGCGGTTTCCGAGCAGTACTTC
TRBV27,TRBJ1-1,.,.,CASQERGRGSSATEAFF,TGTGCCAGCCAAGAGAGGGGAAGGGGCTCATCGGCCACTGAAGCTTTCTTT
TRBV28,TRBJ2-6,TRBD2,.,CASKATSGSSGANVLTF,TGTGCCTCGAAGGCGACTAGCGGGAGTTCTGGGGCCAACGTCCTGACTTTC
TRBV7-9,TRBJ2-7,.,many,CASRGDSYEQYF,TGTGCCAGCCGAGGGGACTCCTACGAGCAGTACTTC
TRBV20-1,TRBJ1-6,TRBD1,many,CSARDTAGRGHNSPLHF,TGCAGTGCTAGAGATACCGCGGGGAGGGGGCATAATTCACCCCTCCACTTT
TRBV5-1,TRBJ2-1,TRBD1,.,CASSNDRAANEQFF,TGCGCCAGCAGCAACGACAGGGCCGCCAATGAGCAGTTCTTC
TRBV9,TRBJ2-1,TRBD2,.,CASSLRLADLYNEQFF,TGTGCCAGCAGCCTACGACTAGCGGACCTCTACAATGAGCAGTTCTTC
TRBV4-3,TRBJ2-3,.,many,CASSQDVRGKDADTQYF,TGCGCCAGCAGCCAAGATGTGCGCGGGAAAGACGCAGATACGCAGTATTTT
TRBV11-1,TRBJ2-7,TRBD2,.,CASSYSPGGYEQYF,TGTGCCAGCAGTTACAGCCCGGGGGGTTACGAGCAGTACTTC
TRBV5-1,TRBJ2-3,.,.,CASSMTGDTQYF,TGCGCCAGCAGCATGACTGGAGATACGCAGTATTTT
TRBV28,TRBJ2-7,.,few,CASSLGHPPEQYF,TGTGCCAGCAGTCTGGGACATCCTCCCGAGCAGTACTTC
TRBV20-1,TRBJ1-2,.,many,CSALQANYGYTF,TGCAGTGCGTTACAAGCAAACTATGGCTACACCTTC
TRBV19,TRBJ2-7,.,few,CATGPSYEQYF,TGTGCCACCGGGCCAAGCTACGAGCAGTACTTC
TRBV10-2,TRBJ2-7,.,.,CASSAVYEQYF,TGCGCCAGCAGTGCGGTGTACGAGCAGTACTTC
TRBV7-3,TRBJ2-6,.,.,CASSSRTTSGANVLTF,TGTGCCAGCAGCAGCCGGACAACCTCTGGGGCCAACGTCCTGACTTTC
TRBV20-1,TRBJ1-5,.,.,CSAQDPNSRNQPQHF,TGCAGTGCACAGGACCCTAATAGCCGCAATCAGCCCCAGCATTTT
TRBV19,TRBJ2-2,TRBD2,few,CASSPLAGGGTGELFF,TGTGCCAGTAGTCCCTTAGCGGGAGGCGGGACCGGGGAGCTGTTTTTT
TRBV12-3/TRBV12-4,TRBJ1-1,.,many,CASSSTKMNTEAFF,TGTGCCAGCAGTTCGACGAAAATGAACACTGAAGCTTTCTTT